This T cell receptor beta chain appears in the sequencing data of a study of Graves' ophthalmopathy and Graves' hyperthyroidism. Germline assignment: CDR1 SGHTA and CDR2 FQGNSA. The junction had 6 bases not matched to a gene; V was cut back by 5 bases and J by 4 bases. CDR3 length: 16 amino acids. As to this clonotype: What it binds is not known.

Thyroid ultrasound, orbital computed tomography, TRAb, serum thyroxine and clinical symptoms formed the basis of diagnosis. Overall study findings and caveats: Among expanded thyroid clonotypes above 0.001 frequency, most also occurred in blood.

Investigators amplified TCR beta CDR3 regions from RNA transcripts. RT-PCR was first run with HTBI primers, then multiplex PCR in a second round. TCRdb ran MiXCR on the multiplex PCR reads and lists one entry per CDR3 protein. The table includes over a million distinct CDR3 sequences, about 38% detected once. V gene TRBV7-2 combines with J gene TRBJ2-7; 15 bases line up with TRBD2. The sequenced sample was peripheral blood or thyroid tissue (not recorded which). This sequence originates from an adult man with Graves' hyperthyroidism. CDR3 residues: CASSPGLAGGAYEQYF. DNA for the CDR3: TGTGCCAGCAGCCCCGGACTAGCGGGGGGGGCGTACGAGCAGTACTTC.